Listed below are T cell receptor beta chains from one sample, sequenced in a study of cytomegalovirus exposure and HLA in healthy donors. Sequencing used immunoSEQ multiplex PCR; TCRdb keeps in-frame clones, though not all of them. Of roughly 140,000 clones listed, around 86% are singletons. Sequenced: PBMCs. These receptors all stem from a female donor in good health and CMV-seronegative. Both conserved end residues are part of each CDR3.

j_gene | v_gene | CDR3aa
TRBJ2-3 | TRBV6-5 | CASSYLSTDTQYF
TRBJ1-5 | TRBV18 | CASSPPGQGAHQPQHF
TRBJ1-1 | TRBV30 | CAWSEKPRIPEAFF
TRBJ2-1 | TRBV7-8 | CASSSSGRVGNEQFF
TRBJ2-5 | TRBV2 | CASIQDTGETQYF
TRBJ2-2 | TRBV29-1 | CSVTGLAGGPGTGELFF
TRBJ1-1 | TRBV6-1 | CASRGGTEAFF
TRBJ2-2 | TRBV28 | CASRVAGVGELFF
TRBJ2-5 | TRBV6-1 | CASSEAFQETQYF
TRBJ1-5 | TRBV28 | CATTGLGQPQHF
TRBJ2-1 | TRBV5-1 | CASSRDRGSYNEQFF
TRBJ1-2 | TRBV5-1 | CASSELGQGIGGYTF
TRBJ2-7 | TRBV5-4 | CASSLDARAHEQYF
TRBJ1-1 | TRBV28 | CASGVWAFF
TRBJ2-7 | TRBV7-9 | CASSLISSQARQYF
TRBJ2-2 | TRBV6-1 | CASKLVILNTGELFF
TRBJ1-2 | TRBV12-2 | CASRFSRRGYTF